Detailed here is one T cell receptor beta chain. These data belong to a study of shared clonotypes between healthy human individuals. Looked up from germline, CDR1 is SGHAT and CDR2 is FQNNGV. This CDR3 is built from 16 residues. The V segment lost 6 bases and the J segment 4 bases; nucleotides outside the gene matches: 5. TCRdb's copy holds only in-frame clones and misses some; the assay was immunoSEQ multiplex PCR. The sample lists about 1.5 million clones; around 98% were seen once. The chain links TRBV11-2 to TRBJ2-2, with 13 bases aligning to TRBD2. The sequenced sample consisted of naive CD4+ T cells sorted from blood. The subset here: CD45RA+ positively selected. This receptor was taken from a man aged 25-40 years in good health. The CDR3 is CASRQTSGGSTGELFF. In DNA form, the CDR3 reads TGTGCCAGCAGGCAGACTAGCGGGGGGAGCACCGGGGAGCTGTTTTTT.